These T cell receptor beta chains were read from a single sample in a study of T cell repertoires in cytomegalovirus infection. Antigens for these TCRs are unknown. TCRdb passed the reads through MiXCR, listing each CDR3 protein once. This sample carries some 590,000 distinct CDR3 sequences, around two fifths of them seen once, and the ten largest clones take 48%. The input for sequencing was cultured PBMCs, taken from culture after CMV antigen stimulation. The receptor set was obtained from a human donor in good health (CMV status not recorded). Some clones in this sample may be carry-over from other donors' samples. Each CDR3 is given with its conserved first and last residue. D genes are given only for firm matches. Expanded clones are given a class, and other clones once, few, many or no size at all.

d_call,j_call,clone_size,v_call,cdr3_nt,cdr3_aa
.,TRBJ1-1,few,TRBV7-6,TGTGCCAGCAGCTCCCTAGAGCGAGGCACTGAAGCTTTCTTT,CASSSLERGTEAFF
TRBD1,TRBJ2-7,.,TRBV19,TGTGCCAGTAGAACACAGGGGAACGAGCAGTACTTC,CASRTQGNEQYF
TRBD1,TRBJ1-3,.,TRBV7-2,TGTGCCAGCAAACCAGGGGGTTCTGGAAACACCATATATTTT,CASKPGGSGNTIYF
.,TRBJ2-7,.,TRBV2,TGTGCCAGCAGTGCGGGTTTTAGCAGACACTACGAGCAGTACTTC,CASSAGFSRHYEQYF
TRBD1,TRBJ2-3,once,TRBV20-1,TGCAGTGCTAGGGGCAAACCGGGACAGGGGACAGATACGCAGTATTTT,CSARGKPGQGTDTQYF
.,TRBJ2-3,.,TRBV20-1,TGCAGTGCTAGGGCGGGGGATACGCAGTATTTT,CSARAGDTQYF
.,TRBJ2-7,many,TRBV6-4,TGTGCCAGCACGTCGCGGGGTCGCGCCTACGAGCAGTACTTC,CASTSRGRAYEQYF
TRBD2,TRBJ2-3,few,TRBV15,TGTGCCACCAGCAGGGGCTGGGGGGGAGAGGGGGATACGCAGTATTTT,CATSRGWGGEGDTQYF
TRBD1,TRBJ1-5,.,TRBV5-1,TGCGCCAGCAGCTTGGCCCCTGGACAGGGGGGCCCGCCCCAGCATTTT,CASSLAPGQGGPPQHF
.,TRBJ2-2,.,TRBV11-2,TGTGCCAGCAGCTTAGATTTTCCTGGGGCCGGGGAGCTGTTTTTT,CASSLDFPGAGELFF
TRBD1,TRBJ1-2,many,TRBV7-2,TGTGCCAGCAGCTCCCGGACAGGTCTTGGCTATGGCTACACCTTC,CASSSRTGLGYGYTF
.,TRBJ2-1,.,TRBV25-1,TGTGCCAGCAGTGATACTCTAGGAGATGAGCAGTTCTTC,CASSDTLGDEQFF
.,TRBJ1-4,.,TRBV7-2,TGTGCCAGCAGACCCGGGGGGGGTGAAAAACTGTTTTTT,CASRPGGGEKLFF
.,TRBJ2-2,.,TRBV11-3,TGTGCCAGCAGCCCGATGACAGGAGACACCGGGGAGCTGTTTTTT,CASSPMTGDTGELFF
TRBD1,TRBJ2-7,many,TRBV7-2,TGTGCCAGCAGCTTTGGCCCCGGGACAGGGGGCAGCGACGAGCAGTACTTC,CASSFGPGTGGSDEQYF
.,TRBJ2-5,.,TRBV12-5,TGTGCTAGTGGCCGGACTGCGGCGGGCGAGACCCAGTACTTC,CASGRTAAGETQYF
.,TRBJ2-7,.,TRBV2,TGTGCCAGCACCGTCGGGCAGGGTGGGAACGAGCAGTACTTC,CASTVGQGGNEQYF
.,TRBJ2-3,.,TRBV27,TGTGCCAGCAGTTGGTTCGGAACTGCTACAGCAGATACGCAGTATTTT,CASSWFGTATADTQYF
TRBD2,TRBJ2-7,.,TRBV5-4,TGTGCCAGCAGCTTGGATGGCGGGGGGCCCTACGAGCAGTACTTC,CASSLDGGGPYEQYF
TRBD1,TRBJ1-6,few,TRBV12-3/TRBV12-4,TGTGCCAGCAGTCCCCGGACAGGGGGCAGGAATTCACCCCTCCACTTT,CASSPRTGGRNSPLHF
TRBD1,TRBJ2-7,many,TRBV7-8,TGTGCCAGCAGCTTAGCAGTGGGACAGGGGAGCTCCTACGAGCAGTACTTC,CASSLAVGQGSSYEQYF
TRBD1,TRBJ1-5,.,TRBV4-1,TGCGCCAGCAGCCAGCGCGTACCGGGACAGGGGGCTTTTTATCAGCCCCAGCATTTT,CASSQRVPGQGAFYQPQHF
.,TRBJ1-3,.,TRBV7-9,TGTGCCAGCAGCTTAGCGTCGGTTGGGATTCTCTCTGGAAACACCATATATTTT,CASSLASVGILSGNTIYF
TRBD1,TRBJ2-6,once,TRBV5-1,TGCGCCAGCAAGGGGGCGTCTGGGGCCAACGTCCTGACTTTC,CASKGASGANVLTF
TRBD1,TRBJ2-7,few,TRBV12-3/TRBV12-4,TGTGCCAGCAGTTATCTGTTACAGGGGTACGAGCAGTACTTC,CASSYLLQGYEQYF
TRBD1,TRBJ2-5,few,TRBV4-1,TGCGCCAGCAGCCCGGGACAGGGTCGGGAGACCCAGTACTTC,CASSPGQGRETQYF
.,TRBJ1-3,.,TRBV7-8,TGTGCCTCCCAAAGGCAGCCCTCTGGAAACACCATATATTTT,CASQRQPSGNTIYF
TRBD2,TRBJ2-7,.,TRBV6-6,TGTGCCAGCAGTTACCAGGGACTAGCGGGCCGCTACGAGCAGTACTTC,CASSYQGLAGRYEQYF
.,TRBJ2-1,few,TRBV19,TGTGCCAGTAGTTCGTCACGGGAGCAGTTCTTC,CASSSSREQFF
.,TRBJ1-1,few,TRBV6-1,TGTGCCAGCAGTCCTCGTGGAGGCTCTTCCACTGAAGCTTTCTTT,CASSPRGGSSTEAFF
TRBD1,TRBJ1-3,.,TRBV12-3/TRBV12-4,TGTGCCAGCAGGCAGGGGGCTCCCGGAAACACCATATATTTT,CASRQGAPGNTIYF
TRBD2,TRBJ2-3,.,TRBV6-1,TGTGCCAGCAGTGAAGGCGGGGGGTACGATACGCAGTATTTT,CASSEGGGYDTQYF
TRBD2,TRBJ2-1,.,TRBV6-5,TGTGCCAGCAGGAATAGCGGGAGTAATGAGCAGTTCTTC,CASRNSGSNEQFF
.,TRBJ2-2,.,TRBV19,TGTGCCACCACCAACACCGGGGAGCTGTTTTTT,CATTNTGELFF
.,TRBJ1-2,.,TRBV7-8,TGTGCCAGCAGCCGGAGGGGAGTTAACTATGGCTACACCTTC,CASSRRGVNYGYTF
.,TRBJ2-4,.,TRBV7-3,TGTGCCAGCAGCCTTAAGGGGGGGTCCAAAAACATTCAGTACTTC,CASSLKGGSKNIQYF
.,TRBJ1-2,many,TRBV7-2,TGTGCCAGCAGCTTTATCTATGGCTACACCTTC,CASSFIYGYTF